This record covers a single T cell receptor (beta chain). The CDR3 is 15 residues long. CDR1 is SGHTA, CDR2 FQGNSA, per germline. Trimming removed 4 bases at V and 4 bases at J, with 16 bases between. This entry belongs to a study of blood T cell repertoires in COVID-19. The data were produced by immunoSEQ multiplex PCR, yet TCRdb's version contains in-frame clones alone and is incomplete. The sample carries 60,000 or so clones, around 90% recorded once. This rearrangement joins TRBV7-2 to TRBJ1-2, with a possible D match to TRBD1 (5 bases). The sample taken for sequencing was peripheral blood. This receptor was identified in a human donor with active COVID-19. The donor label of this sample is uncertain. DNA of the CDR3: TGTGCCAGCAGCTCTTCCCAGAGGCAGGGCTATGGCTACACCTTC. This encodes CASSSSQRQGYGYTF.